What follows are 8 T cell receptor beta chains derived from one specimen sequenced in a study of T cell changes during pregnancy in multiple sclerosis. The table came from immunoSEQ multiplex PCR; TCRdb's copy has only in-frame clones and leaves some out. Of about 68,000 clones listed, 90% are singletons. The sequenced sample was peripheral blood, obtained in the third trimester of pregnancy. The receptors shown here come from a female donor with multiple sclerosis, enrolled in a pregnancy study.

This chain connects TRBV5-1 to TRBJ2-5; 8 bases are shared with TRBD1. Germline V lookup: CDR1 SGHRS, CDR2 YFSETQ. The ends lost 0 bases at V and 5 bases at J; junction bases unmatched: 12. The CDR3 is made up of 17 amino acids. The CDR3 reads CASSLEVGRGQVETQYF. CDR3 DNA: TGCGCCAGCAGCTTGGAGGTTGGCAGGGGGCAGGTCGAGACCCAGTACTTC.

CDR3 sequence (DNA): TGTGCCAGCAGCGTAGGGGCCACAGGCTACTCTGGAAACACCATATATTTT. It translates to CASSVGATGYSGNTIYF. The chain carries TRBV9 and TRBJ1-3; possibly TRBD1 for D (5 bases). The CDR3 is 17 residues long. CDR1 and CDR2 from the germline V gene are SGDLS and YYNGEE. Trimming stripped 0 bases from V and 0 bases from J, with 13 bases between.

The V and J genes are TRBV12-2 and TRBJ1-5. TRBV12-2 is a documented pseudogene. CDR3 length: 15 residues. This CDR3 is CASRPGGGGNQPQHF. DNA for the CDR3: TGTGCAAGTCGCCCGGGGGGGGGCGGCAATCAGCCCCAGCATTTT.

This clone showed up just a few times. CDR3 loop: CASSEGGVTEAFF. CDR3 coding DNA: TGTGCCAGCAGTGAAGGCGGAGTCACTGAAGCTTTCTTT. The chain combines TRBV6-1 with TRBJ1-1; unclear D gene. Trimming took 1 base from V and 4 from J, leaving 7 bases between them. This CDR3 contains 13 residues. Germline CDR1 MNHNS, CDR2 SASEGT.

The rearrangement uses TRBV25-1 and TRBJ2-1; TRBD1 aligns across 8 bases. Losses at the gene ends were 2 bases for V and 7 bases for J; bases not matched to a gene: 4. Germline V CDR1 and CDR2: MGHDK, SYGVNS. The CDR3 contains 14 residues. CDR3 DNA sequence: TGTGCCAGCAGTGAACACGACAGGGGAAATGAGCAGTTCTTC. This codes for CASSEHDRGNEQFF.

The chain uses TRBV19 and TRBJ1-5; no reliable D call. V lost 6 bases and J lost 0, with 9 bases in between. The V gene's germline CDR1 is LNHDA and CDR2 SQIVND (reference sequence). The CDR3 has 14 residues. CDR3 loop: CASRRAYSNQPQHF. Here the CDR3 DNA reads TGTGCCAGTAGGCGAGCATATAGCAATCAGCCCCAGCATTTT.

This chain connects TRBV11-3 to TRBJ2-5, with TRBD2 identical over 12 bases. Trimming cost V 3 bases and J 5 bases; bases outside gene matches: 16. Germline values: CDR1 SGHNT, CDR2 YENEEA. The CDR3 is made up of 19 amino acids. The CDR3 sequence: CASSFGILAGGPEGETQYF. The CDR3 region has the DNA TGTGCCAGCAGCTTTGGGATTCTAGCGGGGGGGCCCGAGGGCGAGACCCAGTACTTC.

This CDR3 reads CASSEADRVGTQYF. CDR3 DNA: TGTGCCAGCAGTGAAGCTGACAGGGTAGGGACCCAGTACTTC. The chain links TRBV2 to TRBJ2-5, with 7 bases aligning to TRBD1. The CDR3 has 14 residues. Trimming cost V 0 bases and J 7 bases; bases outside gene matches: 5. Germline values: CDR1 SNHLY, CDR2 FYNNEI.